This T cell receptor (beta chain) came from a study of CD8 T cells in ankylosing spondylitis. Study observations and caveats: Both synovial fluid and blood in reactive arthritis had previously been reported to carry some motif variants.

Concerning this clonotype itself: Its antigen is unidentified.

TCRdb re-called the 5' RACE reads with MiXCR, one entry per CDR3 protein. The data show some 71,000 distinct CDR3 sequences, about 5.2% seen once. This TCR derives from a male donor with ankylosing spondylitis or in good health (not recorded which). Material for sequencing was blood, either unsorted or a sorted T cell fraction (not recorded which).

The CDR3, as DNA: TGCAGTGCTAGAGATACAGGGAGCGATACGCAGTATTTT. It encodes CSARDTGSDTQYF. This chain uses TRBV20-1 with TRBJ2-3, with a tentative D call TRBD1 (6 bases). The CDR3 runs to 13 residues. The germline V gene encodes CDR1 DFQATT and CDR2 SNEGSKA (reference sequence). Trimming took off 0 bases at V and 6 bases at J, with 10 bases between the two ends.